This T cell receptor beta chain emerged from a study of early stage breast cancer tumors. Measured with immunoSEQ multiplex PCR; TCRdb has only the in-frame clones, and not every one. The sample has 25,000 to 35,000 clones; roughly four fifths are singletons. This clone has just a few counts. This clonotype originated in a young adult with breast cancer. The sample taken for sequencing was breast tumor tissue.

For the CDR3, the DNA is TGTGCCAGTAGGACCCGTGTCTCCCAACAGGGTAATTCACCCCTCCACTTT. Protein sequence: CASRTRVSQQGNSPLHF. This chain links TRBV19 with TRBJ1-6, with a possible D match to TRBD1 (6 bases). Germline V gives CDR1 LNHDA, CDR2 SQIVND (reference sequence). Between the trimmed V and J ends, which lost 6 bases and 6 bases, there was a span of 21 bases. There are 17 residues in the CDR3.